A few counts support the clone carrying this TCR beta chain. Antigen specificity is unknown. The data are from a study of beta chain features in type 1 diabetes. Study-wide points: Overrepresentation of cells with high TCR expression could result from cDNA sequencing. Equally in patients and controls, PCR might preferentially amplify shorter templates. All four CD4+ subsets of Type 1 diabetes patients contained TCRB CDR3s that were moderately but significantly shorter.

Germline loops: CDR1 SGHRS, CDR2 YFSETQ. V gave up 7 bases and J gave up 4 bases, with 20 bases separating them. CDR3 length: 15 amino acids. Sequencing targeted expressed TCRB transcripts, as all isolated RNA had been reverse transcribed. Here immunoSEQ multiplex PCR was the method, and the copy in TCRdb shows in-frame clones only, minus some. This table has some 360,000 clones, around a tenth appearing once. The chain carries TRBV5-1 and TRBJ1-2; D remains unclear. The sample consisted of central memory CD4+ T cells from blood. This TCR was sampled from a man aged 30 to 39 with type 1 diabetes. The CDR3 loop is CASAPQPEHSYGYTF. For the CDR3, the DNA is TGCGCCAGCGCACCTCAACCGGAACATAGCTATGGCTACACCTTC.